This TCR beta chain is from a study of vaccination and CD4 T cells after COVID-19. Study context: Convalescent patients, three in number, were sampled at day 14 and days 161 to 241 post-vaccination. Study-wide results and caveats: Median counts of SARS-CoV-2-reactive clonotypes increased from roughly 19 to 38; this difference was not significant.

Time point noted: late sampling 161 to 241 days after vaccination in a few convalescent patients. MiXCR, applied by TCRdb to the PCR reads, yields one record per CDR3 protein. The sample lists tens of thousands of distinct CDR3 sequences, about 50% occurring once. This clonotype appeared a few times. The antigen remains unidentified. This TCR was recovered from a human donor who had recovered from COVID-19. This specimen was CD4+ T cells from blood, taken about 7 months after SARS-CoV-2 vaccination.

The chain's CDR3 is CASSSTGTGPYNEQFF. DNA of the CDR3: TGTGCCAGCAGTTCAACCGGGACAGGTCCGTACAATGAGCAGTTCTTC. This sequence joins TRBV6-5 and TRBJ2-1; the match to TRBD1 covers 8 bases. Trimming removed 4 bases from V and 4 bases from J; junction bases left unmatched: 9. The germline gives CDR1 MNHEY, CDR2 SVGAGI. The CDR3 is made up of 16 amino acids.